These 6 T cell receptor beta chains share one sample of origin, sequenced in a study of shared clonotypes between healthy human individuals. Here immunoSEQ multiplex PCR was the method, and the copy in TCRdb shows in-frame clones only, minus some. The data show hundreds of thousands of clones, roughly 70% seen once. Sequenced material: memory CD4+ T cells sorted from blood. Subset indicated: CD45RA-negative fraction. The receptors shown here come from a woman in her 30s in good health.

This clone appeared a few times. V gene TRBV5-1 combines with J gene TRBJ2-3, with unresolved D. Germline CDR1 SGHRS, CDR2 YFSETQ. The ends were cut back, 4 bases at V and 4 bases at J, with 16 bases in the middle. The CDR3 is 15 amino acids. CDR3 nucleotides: TGCGCCAGCAGCCCGGTTGGGGTAGATTCAGATACGCAGTATTTT. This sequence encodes CASSPVGVDSDTQYF.

The CDR3: CASSRTGSPGYTF. As DNA, the CDR3 is TGTGCCAGCAGTCGGACAGGGTCTCCTGGCTACACCTTC. The gene calls are TRBV28 and TRBJ1-2; TRBD1 matches at 8 bases. Unmatched junction bases numbered 6, after V lost 5 bases and J lost 7 bases. The CDR3 extends over 13 amino acids. Germline-derived CDR1 and CDR2 are MDHEN and SYDVKM.

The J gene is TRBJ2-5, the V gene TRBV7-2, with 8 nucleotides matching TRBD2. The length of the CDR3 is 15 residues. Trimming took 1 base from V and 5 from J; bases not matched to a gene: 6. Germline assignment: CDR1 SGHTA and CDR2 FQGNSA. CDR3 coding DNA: TGTGCCAGCAGCTTAGTAGCACTAGCGGTGGAGACCCAGTACTTC. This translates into CASSLVALAVETQYF. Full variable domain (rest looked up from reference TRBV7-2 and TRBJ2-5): GAGVSQSPSNKVTEKGKDVELRCDPISGHTALYWYRQSLGQGLEFLIYFQGNSAPDKSGLPSDRFSAERTGGSVSTLTIQRTQQEDSAVYLCASSLVALAVETQYFGPGTRLLVL.

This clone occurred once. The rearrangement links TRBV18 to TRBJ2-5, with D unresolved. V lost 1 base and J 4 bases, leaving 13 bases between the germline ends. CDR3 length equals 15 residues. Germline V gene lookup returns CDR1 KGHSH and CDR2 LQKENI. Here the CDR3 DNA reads TGTGCCAGCTCACCACGAAACAGCTTAACAGAGACCCAGTACTTC. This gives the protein CASSPRNSLTETQYF.

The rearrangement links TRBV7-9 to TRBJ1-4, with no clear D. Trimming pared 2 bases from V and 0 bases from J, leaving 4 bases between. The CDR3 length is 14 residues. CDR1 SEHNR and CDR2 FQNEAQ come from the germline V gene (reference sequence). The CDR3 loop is CASSLQTTNEKLFF. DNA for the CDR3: TGTGCCAGCAGCTTACAGACAACTAATGAAAAACTGTTTTTT. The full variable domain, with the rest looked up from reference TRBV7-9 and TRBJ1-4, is DTGVSQNPRHKITKRGQNVTFRCDPISEHNRLYWYRQTLGQGPEFLTYFQNEAQLEKSRLLSDRFSAERPKGSFSTLEIQRTEQGDSAMYLCASSLQTTNEKLFFGSGTQLSVL.

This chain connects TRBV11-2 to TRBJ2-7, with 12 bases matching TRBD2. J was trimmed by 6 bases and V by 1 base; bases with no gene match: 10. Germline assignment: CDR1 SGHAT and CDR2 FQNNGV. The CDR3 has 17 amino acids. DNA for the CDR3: TGTGCCAGCAGCTTAGGCCTGACTAGCGGGAGTCCCCTCGAGCAGTACTTC. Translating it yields CASSLGLTSGSPLEQYF.